The present entry profiles one T cell receptor beta chain with its context. V lost 3 bases to trimming and J lost 0 bases, with 7 bases between them. The CDR3 is 14 residues long. Germline V CDR1 and CDR2: KGHSH, LQKENI. This specimen belongs to a study of blood T cell repertoires in COVID-19. The protocol was immunoSEQ multiplex PCR, while the TCRdb copy is restricted to in-frame clones and leaves out a portion. The profile shows fewer than 500,000 clones, roughly 90% of them singletons. The sequenced sample consisted of PBMCs or T cells enriched from blood (not recorded which). The receptor comes from a woman between 18 and 29 years old who had recovered from COVID-19. The chain employs TRBV18 and TRBJ2-3, with a tentative D call TRBD1 (5 bases). The CDR3 reads CASSPDSSTDTQYF. In DNA form, the CDR3 reads TGTGCCAGCTCACCTGACAGCAGCACAGATACGCAGTATTTT.